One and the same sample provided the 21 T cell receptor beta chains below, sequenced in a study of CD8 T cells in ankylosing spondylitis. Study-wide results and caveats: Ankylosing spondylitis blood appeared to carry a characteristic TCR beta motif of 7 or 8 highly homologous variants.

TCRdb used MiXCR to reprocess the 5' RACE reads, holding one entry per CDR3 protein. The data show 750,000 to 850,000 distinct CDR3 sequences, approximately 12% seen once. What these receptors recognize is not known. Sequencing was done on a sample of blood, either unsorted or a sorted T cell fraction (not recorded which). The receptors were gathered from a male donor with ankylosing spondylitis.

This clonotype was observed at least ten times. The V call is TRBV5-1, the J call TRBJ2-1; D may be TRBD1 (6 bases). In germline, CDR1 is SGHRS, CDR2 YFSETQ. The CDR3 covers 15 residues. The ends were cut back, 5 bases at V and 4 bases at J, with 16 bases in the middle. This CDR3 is CASRSTGTPYNEQFF. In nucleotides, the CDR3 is TGCGCCAGCAGATCCACCGGGACACCTTACAATGAGCAGTTCTTC.

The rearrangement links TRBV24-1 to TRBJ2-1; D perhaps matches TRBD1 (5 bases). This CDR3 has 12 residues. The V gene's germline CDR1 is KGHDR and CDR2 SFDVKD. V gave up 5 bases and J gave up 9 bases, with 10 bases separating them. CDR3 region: CATSATGVEQFF. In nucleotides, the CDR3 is TGTGCCACCAGTGCCACAGGTGTTGAGCAGTTCTTC.

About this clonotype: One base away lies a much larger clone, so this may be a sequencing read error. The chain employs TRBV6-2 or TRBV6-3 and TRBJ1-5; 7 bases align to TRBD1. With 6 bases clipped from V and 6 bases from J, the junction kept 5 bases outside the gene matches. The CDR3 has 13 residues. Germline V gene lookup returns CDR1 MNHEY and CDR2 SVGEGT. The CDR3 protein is CASSTGQPQPQHF. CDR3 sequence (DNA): TGTGCCAGCAGCACGGGACAGCCTCAGCCCCAGCATTTT.

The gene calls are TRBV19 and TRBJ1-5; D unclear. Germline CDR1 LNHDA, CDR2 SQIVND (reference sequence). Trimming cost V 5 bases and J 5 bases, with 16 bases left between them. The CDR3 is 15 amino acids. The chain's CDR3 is CASSVPTLIYQPQHF. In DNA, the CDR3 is TGTGCCAGTAGTGTCCCGACACTTATTTATCAGCCCCAGCATTTT.

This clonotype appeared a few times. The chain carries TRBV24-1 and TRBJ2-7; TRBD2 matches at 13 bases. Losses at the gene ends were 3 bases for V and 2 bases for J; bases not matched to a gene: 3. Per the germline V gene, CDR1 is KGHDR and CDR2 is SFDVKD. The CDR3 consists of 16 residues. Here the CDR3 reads CATSDVTSGGTYEQYF. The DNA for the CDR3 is TGTGCCACCAGTGATGTGACTAGCGGGGGGACCTACGAGCAGTACTTC.

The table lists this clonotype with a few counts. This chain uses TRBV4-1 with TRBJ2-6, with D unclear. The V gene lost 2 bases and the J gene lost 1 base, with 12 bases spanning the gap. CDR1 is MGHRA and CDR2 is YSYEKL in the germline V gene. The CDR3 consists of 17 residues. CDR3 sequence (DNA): TGCGCCAGCAGCCAACAGTCCTCTAGATCTGGGGCCAACGTCCTGACTTTC. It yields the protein CASSQQSSRSGANVLTF.

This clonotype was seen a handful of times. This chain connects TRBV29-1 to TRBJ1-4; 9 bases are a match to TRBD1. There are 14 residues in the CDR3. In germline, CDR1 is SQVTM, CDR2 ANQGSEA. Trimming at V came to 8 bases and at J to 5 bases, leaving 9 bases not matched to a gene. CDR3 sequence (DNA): TGCAGCATCCTTCCGGGACAGGGAAATGAAAAACTGTTTTTT. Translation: CSILPGQGNEKLFF.

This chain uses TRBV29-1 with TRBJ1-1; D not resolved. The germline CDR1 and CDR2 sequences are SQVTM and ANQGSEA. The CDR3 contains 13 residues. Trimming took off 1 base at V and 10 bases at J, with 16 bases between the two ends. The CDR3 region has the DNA TGCAGCGTTGAAGGGCTCAGGACCGGGCGAGCTTTCTTT. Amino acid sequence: CSVEGLRTGRAFF.

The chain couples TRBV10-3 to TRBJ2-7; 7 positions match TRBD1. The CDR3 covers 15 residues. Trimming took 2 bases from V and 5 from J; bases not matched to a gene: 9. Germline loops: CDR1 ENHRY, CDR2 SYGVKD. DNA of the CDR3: TGTGCCATCAGTGAGACTGACAGGGATTGGAACGAGCAGTACTTC. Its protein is CAISETDRDWNEQYF.

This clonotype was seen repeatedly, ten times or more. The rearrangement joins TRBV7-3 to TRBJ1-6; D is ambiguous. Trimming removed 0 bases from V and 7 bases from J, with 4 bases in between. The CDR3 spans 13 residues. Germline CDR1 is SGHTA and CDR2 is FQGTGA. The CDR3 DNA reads TGTGCCAGCAGCTTAACGAGGAATTCACCCCTCCACTTT. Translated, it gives CASSLTRNSPLHF.

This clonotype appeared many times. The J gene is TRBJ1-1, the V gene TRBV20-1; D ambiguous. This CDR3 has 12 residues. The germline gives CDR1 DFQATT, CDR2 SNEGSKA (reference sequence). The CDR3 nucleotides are TGCAGGCCTTTCTCTACGAACACTGAAGCTTTCTTT. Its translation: CRPFSTNTEAFF.

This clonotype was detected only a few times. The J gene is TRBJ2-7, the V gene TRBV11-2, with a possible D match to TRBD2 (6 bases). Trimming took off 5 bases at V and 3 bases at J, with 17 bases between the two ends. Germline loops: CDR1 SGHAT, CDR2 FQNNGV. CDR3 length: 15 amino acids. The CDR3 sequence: CASSPVRGQSYEQYF. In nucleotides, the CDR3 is TGTGCCAGCAGCCCTGTGCGGGGCCAAAGCTACGAGCAGTACTTC.

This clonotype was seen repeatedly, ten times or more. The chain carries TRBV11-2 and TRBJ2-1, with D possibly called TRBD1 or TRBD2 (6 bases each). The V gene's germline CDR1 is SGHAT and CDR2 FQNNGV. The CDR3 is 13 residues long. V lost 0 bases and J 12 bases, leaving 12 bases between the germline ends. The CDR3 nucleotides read TGTGCCAGCAGCTTAGAACAGGGAGGTCGGCAGTTCTTC. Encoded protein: CASSLEQGGRQFF. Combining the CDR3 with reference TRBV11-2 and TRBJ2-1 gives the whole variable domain EAGVAQSPRYKIIEKRQSVAFWCNPISGHATLYWYQQILGQGPKLLIQFQNNGVVDDSQLPKDRFSAERLKGVDSTLKIQPAKLEDSAVYLCASSLEQGGRQFFGPGTRLTVL.

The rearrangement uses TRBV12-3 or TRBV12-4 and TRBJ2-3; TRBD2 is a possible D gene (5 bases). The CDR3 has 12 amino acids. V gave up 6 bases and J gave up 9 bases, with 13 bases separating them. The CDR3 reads CASRVLGVTQYF. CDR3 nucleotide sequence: TGTGCCAGCAGAGTGCTCGGGGTGACGCAGTATTTT.

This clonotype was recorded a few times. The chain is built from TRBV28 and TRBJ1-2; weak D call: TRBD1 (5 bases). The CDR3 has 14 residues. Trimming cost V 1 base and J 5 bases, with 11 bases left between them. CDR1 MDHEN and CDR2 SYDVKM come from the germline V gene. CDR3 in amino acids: CASSLYAGAYGYTF. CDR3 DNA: TGTGCCAGCAGTTTATATGCCGGGGCTTATGGCTACACCTTC.

For the CDR3, the DNA is TGCAGTGCTAGAGATCCTAACTATGGCTACACCTTC. Its protein product is CSARDPNYGYTF. The J gene is TRBJ1-2, the V gene TRBV20-1; D not resolved. Germline CDR1 reads DFQATT; CDR2 reads SNEGSKA (reference sequence). V lost 0 bases and J lost 0, with 2 bases in between. The CDR3 sequence is 12 residues long.

This CDR3 reads CASSSRGNTIYF. The CDR3 DNA sequence: TGTGCCAGCAGTTCGCGCGGAAACACCATATATTTT. The genes are TRBV27 and TRBJ1-3; D is undetermined. V lost 4 bases to trimming and J lost 4 bases, with 5 bases between them. The germline gives CDR1 MNHEY, CDR2 SMNVEV (reference sequence). The CDR3 runs 12 residues.

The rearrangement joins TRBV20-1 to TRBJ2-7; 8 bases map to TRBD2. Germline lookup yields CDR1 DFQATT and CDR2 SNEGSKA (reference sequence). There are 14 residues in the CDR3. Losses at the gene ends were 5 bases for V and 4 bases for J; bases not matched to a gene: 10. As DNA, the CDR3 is TGCAGTGCTCCCCGGCGGGGGGCTCTATACGAGCAGTACTTC. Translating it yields CSAPRRGALYEQYF.

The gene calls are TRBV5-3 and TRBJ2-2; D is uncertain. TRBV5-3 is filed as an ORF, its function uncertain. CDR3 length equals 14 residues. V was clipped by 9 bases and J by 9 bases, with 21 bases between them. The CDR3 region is CAISPRALSWELFF. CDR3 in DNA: TGTGCCATCAGCCCCCGGGCCCTCAGCTGGGAGCTGTTTTTT.

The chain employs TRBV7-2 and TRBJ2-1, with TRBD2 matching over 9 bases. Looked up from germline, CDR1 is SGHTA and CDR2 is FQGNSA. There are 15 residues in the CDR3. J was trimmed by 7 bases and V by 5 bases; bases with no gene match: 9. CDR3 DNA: TGTGCCAGCAGCCGCGACAGCGGGAGGTTTAATGAGCAGTTCTTC. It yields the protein CASSRDSGRFNEQFF. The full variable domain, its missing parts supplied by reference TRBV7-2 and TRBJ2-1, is GAGVSQSPSNKVTEKGKDVELRCDPISGHTALYWYRQSLGQGLEFLIYFQGNSAPDKSGLPSDRFSAERTGGSVSTLTIQRTQQEDSAVYLCASSRDSGRFNEQFFGPGTRLTVL.

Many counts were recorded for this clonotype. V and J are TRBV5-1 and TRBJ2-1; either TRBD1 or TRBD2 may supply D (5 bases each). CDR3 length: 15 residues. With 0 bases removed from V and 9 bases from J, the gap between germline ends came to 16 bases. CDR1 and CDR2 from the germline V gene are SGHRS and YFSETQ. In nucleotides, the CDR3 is TGCGCCAGCAGCTTGGAGGGGAGTAGCGTGGGTGAGCAGTTCTTC. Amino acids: CASSLEGSSVGEQFF.